This T cell receptor beta chain comes out of a study of cytomegalovirus exposure and HLA in healthy donors. V was trimmed by 2 bases and J by 5 bases, leaving 11 bases between them. The CDR3 contains 14 residues. Germline V lookup: CDR1 SGHDT, CDR2 YYEEEE. Points from the study as a whole: Many donors shared some public TCRs, even though most TCR sequences were rare. The authors listed over 150 TCR beta chains as cytomegalovirus-associated. Reports showed the classifier diagnosing cytomegalovirus status with high specificity and sensitivity.

The donors formed part of the roughly 120-subject validation cohort, distinct from the roughly 700-subject first cohort. A word on this clone: Its target is unknown.

Sequenced by immunoSEQ multiplex PCR; TCRdb stores in-frame clones only, minus some. The data hold about 130,000 clones, with 90% observed a single time. This clonotype originated in a woman in her twenties or thirties in good health and CMV-seropositive. The V call is TRBV5-6, the J call TRBJ2-1; D is uncertain. The sequenced sample consisted of PBMCs. For the CDR3, the DNA is TGTGCCAGCAGCTTCGGCGGAAGCCACAATGAGCAGTTCTTC. This sequence encodes CASSFGGSHNEQFF.